One and the same sample provided the 18 T cell receptor beta chains below, sequenced in a study of blood T cell repertoires in COVID-19. Clones were read by immunoSEQ multiplex PCR, and TCRdb kept only the in-frame ones, dropping some. This sample has more than 150,000 clones, with 83% found just once. The sequenced sample was peripheral blood. The receptor source for this set is a middle-aged woman with acute or convalescent COVID-19.

The chain combines TRBV10-3 with TRBJ2-7; no definite D call. This CDR3 comprises 14 residues. Trimming stripped 1 base from V and 1 base from J, with 8 bases between. Looked up from germline, CDR1 is ENHRY and CDR2 is SYGVKD. In nucleotides, the CDR3 is TGTGCCATCAGTGAGTATCAGGCTTCCTACGAGCAGTACTTC. As protein: CAISEYQASYEQYF.

This CDR3 reads CASSQGAGDGYTF. CDR3 coding DNA: TGTGCCAGCAGCCAAGGGGCCGGGGATGGCTACACCTTC. This chain uses TRBV3-1 (or the pseudogene TRBV3-2) with TRBJ1-2; no clear D gene. The germline gives CDR1 LGHDT, CDR2 YNNKEL (reference sequence). The CDR3 is 13 amino acids. The germline V and J ends were trimmed by 1 base and 6 bases, with 9 bases remaining between them.

The chain carries TRBV5-6 and TRBJ2-1, with TRBD2 identical over 7 bases. This CDR3 comprises 14 residues. V shed 6 bases and J 3 bases; nucleotides not matched to a gene: 6. Germline CDR1 is SGHDT and CDR2 is YYEEEE. The CDR3, as DNA: TGTGCCAGCATGCCGGGGGGTGTCTACAATGAGCAGTTCTTC. The encoded protein is CASMPGGVYNEQFF.

A few counts support this clone. V usage is TRBV11-2 and J usage is TRBJ2-2, with a weak D call TRBD2 (5 bases). The V gene's germline CDR1 is SGHAT and CDR2 FQNNGV. CDR3 size: 15 residues. Trimming pared 5 bases from V and 6 bases from J, leaving 16 bases between. The CDR3 DNA sequence: TGTGCCAGCAGCCCTTATGGAGGAATTGCCGGGGAGCTGTTTTTT. Amino acid sequence: CASSPYGGIAGELFF.

This clone occurred once. The rearrangement joins TRBV5-5 to TRBJ1-1, with D tentatively TRBD1 (5 bases). V was shortened by 2 bases and J by 3 bases, with 11 bases between the two germline ends. The CDR3 runs to 14 residues. Germline V gene data show CDR1 as SGHKS and CDR2 as YYEKEE (reference sequence). CDR3 bases: TGTGCCAGCAGCTTATTTGACAGATACACTGAAGCTTTCTTT. Protein product: CASSLFDRYTEAFF.

J is TRBJ1-2 and V is TRBV5-1, with 8 positions matching TRBD1. V was pared by 0 bases and J by 3 bases, with 4 bases of the junction left unmatched. CDR1 SGHRS and CDR2 YFSETQ come from the germline V gene. This CDR3 spans 15 amino acids. The CDR3 region is CASSLAGQGDYGYTF. CDR3 nucleotide sequence: TGCGCCAGCAGCTTGGCAGGACAGGGAGACTATGGCTACACCTTC.

This clone was picked up one time. The CDR3 coding sequence is TGCGCCAGCAGCCCCGAGGGACAGGGGTTGGGTAAATCTGAAGCTTTCTTT. Protein: CASSPEGQGLGKSEAFF. The rearrangement uses TRBV5-1 and TRBJ1-1; 10 nucleotides match TRBD1. Germline V gene sequence: CDR1 SGHRS, CDR2 YFSETQ. This CDR3 spans 17 amino acids. V trimming: 4 bases; J trimming: 6 bases; junction bases outside the gene matches: 15.

The chain joins TRBV29-1 to TRBJ1-3, with 8 positions matching TRBD1. Germline CDR1 SQVTM, CDR2 ANQGSEA. The CDR3 sequence is 16 residues long. V was pared by 4 bases and J by 3 bases, with 11 bases of the junction left unmatched. In nucleotides, the CDR3 is TGCAGCGTTGGAGATTTTGACAGGGGATATGGAAACACCATATATTTT. It encodes CSVGDFDRGYGNTIYF.

The chain uses TRBV5-1 and TRBJ1-5; 9 bases map to TRBD1. CDR3 length: 14 amino acids. Germline V gene lookup returns CDR1 SGHRS and CDR2 YFSETQ. V lost 3 bases and J lost 6; bases outside the gene matches: 4. The CDR3, as DNA: TGCGCCAGCAGCTGGACAGGGGATAGTCAGCCCCAGCATTTT. It yields the protein CASSWTGDSQPQHF.

This clone was seen a single time. Germline and junction disagree at one end, which may indicate a read error. The chain carries TRBV10-2 and TRBJ1-5, with TRBD1 as a possible D gene (5 bases). CDR1 and CDR2 (germline): WSHSY, SAAADI. The CDR3 totals 13 residues. CDR3 DNA sequence: TGCGCCAGCAGTGAGTCTAAGGGCCGCAGGGCAAATTTT. Protein: CASSESKGRRANF.

On this clone: Other DNA variants within this sample encode the same CDR3. The chain has TRBV27 and TRBJ2-3; 10 bases map to TRBD2. The germline CDR1 and CDR2 sequences are MNHEY and SMNVEV (reference sequence). CDR3 size: 17 residues. Trimming took 1 base from V and 5 from J; bases not matched to a gene: 9. In DNA, the CDR3 is TGTGCCAGCAGTTTATTAGCCAGCGGGGGGGCAAGAGATACGCAGTATTTT. Amino acids: CASSLLASGGARDTQYF.

This clone was found a few times. This chain links TRBV7-2 with TRBJ2-2; D gene ambiguous. Germline-derived CDR1 and CDR2 are SGHTA and FQGNSA. The CDR3 extends over 16 amino acids. Trimming removed 5 bases from V and 0 bases from J, with 13 bases in between. For the CDR3, the DNA is TGTGCCAGCAGCCTCTCTTGGGCCTCGAACACCGGGGAGCTGTTTTTT. It is translated as CASSLSWASNTGELFF.

This clone has a handful of counts. The chain carries TRBV27 and TRBJ2-7; D may be TRBD1 (5 bases). The germline gives CDR1 MNHEY, CDR2 SMNVEV (reference sequence). V was clipped by 3 bases and J by 6 bases, with 12 bases between them. This CDR3 comprises 13 residues. CDR3 in DNA: TGTGCCAGCAGTTTTAGCCAGGGTGGCGAGCAGTACTTC. It encodes CASSFSQGGEQYF.

This chain uses TRBV6-1 with TRBJ1-4; 9 bases line up with TRBD1. V shed 6 bases, J shed 7 bases, and the junction held 12 bases outside the gene matches. Germline V CDR1 and CDR2: MNHNS, SASEGT. The CDR3 contains 16 residues. This chain's CDR3 is CASSEQPGTGFEKLFF. CDR3 in DNA: TGTGCCAGCAGCGAACAACCCGGGACAGGGTTTGAAAAACTGTTTTTT.

V usage is TRBV19 and J usage is TRBJ2-6; maybe TRBD1 (5 bases). The V gene lost 5 bases and the J gene lost 0 bases, with 14 bases spanning the gap. The V gene's germline CDR1 is LNHDA and CDR2 SQIVND (reference sequence). The CDR3 runs 17 residues. CDR3 in amino acids: CASSPPRQHSGANVLTF. DNA for the CDR3: TGTGCCAGTAGTCCACCCCGACAGCACTCTGGGGCCAACGTCCTGACTTTC.

This rearrangement joins TRBV7-9 to TRBJ1-3; possibly TRBD1 for D (6 bases). V was pared by 0 bases and J by 0 bases, with 6 bases between. Germline CDR1 and CDR2: SEHNR and FQNEAQ (reference sequence). This CDR3 has 15 amino acids. The CDR3 DNA sequence: TGTGCCAGCAGCTTAGCGGGACACTCTGGAAACACCATATATTTT. As protein: CASSLAGHSGNTIYF.

This clone came up many times. The rearrangement joins TRBV19 to TRBJ1-5; D call uncertain. Trimming stripped 8 bases from V and 3 bases from J, with 11 bases between. This CDR3 has 13 residues. Germline V gene data show CDR1 as LNHDA and CDR2 as SQIVND (reference sequence). CDR3 coding DNA: TGTGCCAGTGAGCCCCCCAACAATCAGCCCCAGCATTTT. This translates into CASEPPNNQPQHF.

The chain joins TRBV15 to TRBJ2-1; possible D gene TRBD1, 5 bases. This CDR3 spans 14 amino acids. CDR1 and CDR2 from the germline V gene are LNHNV and YYDKDF (reference sequence). Trimming left V 1 base short and J 2 bases short, with 6 bases between. As DNA, the CDR3 is TGTGCCACCAGCAGAGTACAGGCCTACAATGAGCAGTTCTTC. Translation: CATSRVQAYNEQFF. The full variable domain, its missing parts supplied by reference TRBV15 and TRBJ2-1, is DAMVIQNPRYQVTQFGKPVTLSCSQTLNHNVMYWYQQKSSQAPKLLFHYYDKDFNNEADTPDNFQSRRPNTSFCFLDIRSPGLGDTAMYLCATSRVQAYNEQFFGPGTRLTVL.